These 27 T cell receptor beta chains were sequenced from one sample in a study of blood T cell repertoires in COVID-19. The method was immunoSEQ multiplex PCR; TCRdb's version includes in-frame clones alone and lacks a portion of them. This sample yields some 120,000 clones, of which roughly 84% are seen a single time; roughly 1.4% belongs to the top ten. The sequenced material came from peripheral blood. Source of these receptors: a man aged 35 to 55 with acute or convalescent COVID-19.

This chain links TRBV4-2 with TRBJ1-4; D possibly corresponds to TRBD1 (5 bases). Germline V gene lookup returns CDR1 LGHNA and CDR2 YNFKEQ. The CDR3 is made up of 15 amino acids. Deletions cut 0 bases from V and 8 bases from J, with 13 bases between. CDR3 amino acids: CASSQDLGGREKLFF. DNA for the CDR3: TGTGCCAGCAGCCAAGATCTCGGGGGACGGGAAAAACTGTTTTTT.

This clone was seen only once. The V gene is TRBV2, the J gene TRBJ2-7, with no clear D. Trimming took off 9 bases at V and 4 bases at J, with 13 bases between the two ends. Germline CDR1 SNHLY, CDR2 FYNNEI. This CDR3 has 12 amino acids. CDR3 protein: CASSRLSYEQYF. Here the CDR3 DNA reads TGTGCCAGTTCCCGACTCTCGTACGAGCAGTACTTC.

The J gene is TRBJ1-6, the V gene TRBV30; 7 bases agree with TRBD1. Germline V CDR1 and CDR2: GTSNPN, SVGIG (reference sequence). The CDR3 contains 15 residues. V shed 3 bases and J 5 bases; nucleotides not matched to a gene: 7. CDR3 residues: CAWRGQSFNNSPLHF. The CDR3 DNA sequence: TGTGCCTGGAGGGGACAGTCCTTTAATAATTCACCCCTCCACTTT.

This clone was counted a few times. Here the CDR3 DNA reads TGTGCCAGTAGTTCCCTAGCGGGGGGGCGAGAGCAGTACTTC. It is translated as CASSSLAGGREQYF. V is TRBV19 and J is TRBJ2-7; TRBD2 aligns across 12 bases. CDR1 and CDR2 (germline): LNHDA, SQIVND (reference sequence). The CDR3 consists of 14 residues. Unmatched junction bases numbered 6, after V lost 5 bases and J lost 7 bases.

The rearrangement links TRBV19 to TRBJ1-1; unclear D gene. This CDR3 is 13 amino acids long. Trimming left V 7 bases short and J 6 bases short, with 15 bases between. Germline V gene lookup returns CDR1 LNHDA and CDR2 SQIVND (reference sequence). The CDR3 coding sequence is TGTGCCAGTACCGGGTCCCCCTTGCCTGAAGCTTTCTTT. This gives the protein CASTGSPLPEAFF.

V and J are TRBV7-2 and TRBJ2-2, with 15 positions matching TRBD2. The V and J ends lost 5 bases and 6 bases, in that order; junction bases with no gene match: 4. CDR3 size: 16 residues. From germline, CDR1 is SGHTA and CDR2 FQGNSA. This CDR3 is CASSTRTSGGAGELFF. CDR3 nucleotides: TGTGCCAGCAGCACCCGGACTAGCGGGGGGGCCGGGGAGCTGTTTTTT.

CDR3 protein: CASAQGYGGTEAFF. The CDR3, as DNA: TGTGCCAGCGCACAGGGATATGGGGGCACTGAAGCTTTCTTT. The chain employs TRBV11-2 and TRBJ1-1; D possibly corresponds to TRBD1 (6 bases). CDR1 and CDR2 (germline): SGHAT, FQNNGV. The length of the CDR3 is 14 residues. The V gene lost 8 bases and the J gene lost 4 bases, with 17 bases spanning the gap.

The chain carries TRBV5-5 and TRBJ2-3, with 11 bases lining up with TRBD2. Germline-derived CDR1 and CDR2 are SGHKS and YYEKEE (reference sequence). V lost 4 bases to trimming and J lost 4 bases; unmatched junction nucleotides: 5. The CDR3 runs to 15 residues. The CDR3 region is CASSPLAGGSDTQYF. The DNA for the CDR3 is TGTGCCAGCAGCCCCCTAGCGGGAGGCTCAGATACGCAGTATTTT.

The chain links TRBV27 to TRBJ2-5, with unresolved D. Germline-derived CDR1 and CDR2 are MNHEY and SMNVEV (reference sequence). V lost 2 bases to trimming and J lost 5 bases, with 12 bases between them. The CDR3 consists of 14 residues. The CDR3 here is CASSLGTEQETQYF. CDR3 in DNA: TGTGCCAGCAGTTTAGGTACAGAGCAGGAGACCCAGTACTTC.

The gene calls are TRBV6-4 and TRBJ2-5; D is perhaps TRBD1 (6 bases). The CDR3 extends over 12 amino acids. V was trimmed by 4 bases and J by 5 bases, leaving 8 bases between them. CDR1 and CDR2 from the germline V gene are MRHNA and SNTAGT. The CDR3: CASSARGETQYF. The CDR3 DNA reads TGTGCCAGCAGTGCGAGGGGGGAGACCCAGTACTTC.

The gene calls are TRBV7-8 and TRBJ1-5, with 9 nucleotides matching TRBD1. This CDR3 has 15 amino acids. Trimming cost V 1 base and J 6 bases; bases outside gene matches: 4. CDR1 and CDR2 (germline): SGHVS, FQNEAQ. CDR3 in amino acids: CASSLGDRGSQPQHF. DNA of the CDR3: TGTGCCAGCAGCTTAGGTGACAGGGGGTCTCAGCCCCAGCATTTT.

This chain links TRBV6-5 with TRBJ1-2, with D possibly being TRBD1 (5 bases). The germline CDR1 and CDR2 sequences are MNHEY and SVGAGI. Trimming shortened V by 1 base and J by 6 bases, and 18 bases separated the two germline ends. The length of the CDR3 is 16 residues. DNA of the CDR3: TGTGCCAGCAGTTACTATGGACAATCGGGTCGGGATGGCTACACCTTC. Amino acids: CASSYYGQSGRDGYTF.

CDR3: CASSTRTSGAAYNEQFF. CDR3 nucleotide sequence: TGTGCCAGCAGCACTAGGACTAGCGGGGCCGCCTACAATGAGCAGTTCTTC. This chain uses TRBV7-2 with TRBJ2-1, with TRBD2 matching 12 bases. CDR3 length equals 17 residues. Looked up from germline, CDR1 is SGHTA and CDR2 is FQGNSA. V was clipped by 5 bases and J by 2 bases; unmatched bases: 7.

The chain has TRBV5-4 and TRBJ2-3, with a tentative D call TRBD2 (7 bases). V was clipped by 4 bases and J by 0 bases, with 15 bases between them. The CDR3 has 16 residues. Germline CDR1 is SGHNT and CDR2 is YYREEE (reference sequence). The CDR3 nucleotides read TGTGCCAGCAGCCCGAGGGGGGGCCCTAGCACAGATACGCAGTATTTT. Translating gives CASSPRGGPSTDTQYF.

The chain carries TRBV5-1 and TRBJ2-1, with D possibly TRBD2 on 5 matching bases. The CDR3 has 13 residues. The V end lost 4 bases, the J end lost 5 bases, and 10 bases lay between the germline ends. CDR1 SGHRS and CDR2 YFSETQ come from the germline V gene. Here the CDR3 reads CASSLGVHNEQFF. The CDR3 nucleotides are TGCGCCAGCAGCCTCGGGGTGCACAATGAGCAGTTCTTC.

The CDR3 is CASSQRQNMNTEAFF. DNA of the CDR3: TGTGCCAGCAGCCAACGTCAGAACATGAACACTGAAGCTTTCTTT. This chain uses TRBV14 with TRBJ1-1; D is undetermined. Trimming took off 2 bases at V and 0 bases at J, with 10 bases between the two ends. Germline-derived CDR1 and CDR2 are SGHDN and FVKESK. This CDR3 has 15 amino acids.

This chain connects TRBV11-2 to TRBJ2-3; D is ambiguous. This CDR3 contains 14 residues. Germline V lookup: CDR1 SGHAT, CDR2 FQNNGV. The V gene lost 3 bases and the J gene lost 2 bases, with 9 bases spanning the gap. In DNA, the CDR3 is TGTGCCAGCAGCTTTGAGACTTTCACAGATACGCAGTATTTT. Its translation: CASSFETFTDTQYF.

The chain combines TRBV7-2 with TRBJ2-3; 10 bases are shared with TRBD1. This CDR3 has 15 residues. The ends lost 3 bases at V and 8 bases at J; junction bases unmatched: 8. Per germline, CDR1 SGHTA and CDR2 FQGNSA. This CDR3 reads CASSFPGTGEGTQYF. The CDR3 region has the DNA TGTGCCAGCAGCTTTCCCGGGACAGGGGAAGGTACGCAGTATTTT.

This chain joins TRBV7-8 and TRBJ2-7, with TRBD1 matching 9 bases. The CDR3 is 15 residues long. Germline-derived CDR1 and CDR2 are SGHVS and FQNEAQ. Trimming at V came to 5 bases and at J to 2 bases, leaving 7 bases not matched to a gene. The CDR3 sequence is CASSTQTGGAYEQYF. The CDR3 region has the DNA TGTGCCAGCAGCACCCAGACAGGGGGTGCCTACGAGCAGTACTTC.

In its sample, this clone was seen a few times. The CDR3: CASSLEKSPSNQPQHF. The CDR3 region has the DNA TGTGCCAGCAGCTTGGAAAAGAGTCCTAGCAATCAGCCCCAGCATTTT. The chain joins TRBV5-6 to TRBJ1-5; D ambiguous. V lost 0 bases, J lost 0 bases, and 10 bases lay in between. CDR1 and CDR2 (germline): SGHDT, YYEEEE. The CDR3 has 16 amino acids.

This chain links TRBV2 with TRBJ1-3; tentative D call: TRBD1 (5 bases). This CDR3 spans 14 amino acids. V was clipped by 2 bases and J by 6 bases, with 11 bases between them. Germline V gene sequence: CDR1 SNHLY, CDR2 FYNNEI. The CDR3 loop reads CASSERGLKNTIYF. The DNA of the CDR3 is TGTGCCAGCAGTGAAAGGGGCTTAAAAAACACCATATATTTT.

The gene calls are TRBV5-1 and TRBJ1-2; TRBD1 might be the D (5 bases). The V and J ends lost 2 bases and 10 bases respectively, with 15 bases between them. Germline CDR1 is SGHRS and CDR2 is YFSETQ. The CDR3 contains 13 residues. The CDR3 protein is CASSFGTSPSYTF. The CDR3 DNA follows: TGCGCCAGCAGCTTTGGGACTTCCCCCTCCTACACCTTC.

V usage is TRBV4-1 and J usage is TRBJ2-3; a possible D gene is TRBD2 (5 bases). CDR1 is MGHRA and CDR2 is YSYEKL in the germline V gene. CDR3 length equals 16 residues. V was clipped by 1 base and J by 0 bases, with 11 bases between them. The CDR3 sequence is CASSQADYYSTDTQYF. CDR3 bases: TGCGCCAGCAGCCAAGCCGACTACTATAGCACAGATACGCAGTATTTT.

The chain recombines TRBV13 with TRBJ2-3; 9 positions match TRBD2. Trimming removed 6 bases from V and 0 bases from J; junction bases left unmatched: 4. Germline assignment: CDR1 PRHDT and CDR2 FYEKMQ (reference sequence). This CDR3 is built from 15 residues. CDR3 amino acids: CASRKAGGSTDTQYF. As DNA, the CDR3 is TGTGCCAGCAGAAAAGCGGGGGGCAGCACAGATACGCAGTATTTT.

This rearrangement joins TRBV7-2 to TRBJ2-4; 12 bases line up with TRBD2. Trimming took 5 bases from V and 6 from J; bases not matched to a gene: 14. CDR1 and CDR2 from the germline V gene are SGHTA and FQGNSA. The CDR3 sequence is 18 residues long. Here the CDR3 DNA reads TGTGCCAGCAGCCCAAGAGGACTAGCGGGGAGCGGTGGAAACATTCAGTACTTC. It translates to CASSPRGLAGSGGNIQYF.

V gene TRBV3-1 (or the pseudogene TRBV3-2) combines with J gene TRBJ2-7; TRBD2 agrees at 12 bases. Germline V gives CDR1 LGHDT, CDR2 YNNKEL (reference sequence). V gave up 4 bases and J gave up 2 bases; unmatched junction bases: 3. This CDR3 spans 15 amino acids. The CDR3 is CASSLLAGGAYEQYF. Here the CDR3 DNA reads TGTGCCAGCAGCCTTCTAGCGGGGGGGGCCTACGAGCAGTACTTC.

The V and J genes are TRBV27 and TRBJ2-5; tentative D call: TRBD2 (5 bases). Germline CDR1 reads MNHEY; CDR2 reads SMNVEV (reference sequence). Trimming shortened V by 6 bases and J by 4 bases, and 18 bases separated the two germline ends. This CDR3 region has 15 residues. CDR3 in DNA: TGTGCCAGCAGCCACAATGCGGGTTTAAGAGAGACCCAGTACTTC. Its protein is CASSHNAGLRETQYF.